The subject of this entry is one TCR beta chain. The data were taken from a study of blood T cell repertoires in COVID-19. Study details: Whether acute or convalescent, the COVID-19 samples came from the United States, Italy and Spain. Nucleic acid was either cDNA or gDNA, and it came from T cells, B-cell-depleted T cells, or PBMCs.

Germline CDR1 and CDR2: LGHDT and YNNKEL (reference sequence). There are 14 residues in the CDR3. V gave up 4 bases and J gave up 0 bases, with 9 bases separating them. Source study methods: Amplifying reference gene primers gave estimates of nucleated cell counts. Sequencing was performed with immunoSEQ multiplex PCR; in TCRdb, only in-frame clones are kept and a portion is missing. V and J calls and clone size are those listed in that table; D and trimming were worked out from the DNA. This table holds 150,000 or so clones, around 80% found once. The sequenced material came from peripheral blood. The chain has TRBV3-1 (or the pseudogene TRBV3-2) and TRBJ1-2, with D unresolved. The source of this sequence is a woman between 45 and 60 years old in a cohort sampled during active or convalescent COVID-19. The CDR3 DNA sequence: TGTGCCAGCAGCCGGACGGGAGCTAACTATGGCTACACCTTC. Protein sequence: CASSRTGANYGYTF.